The TCR beta chain described here comes from a study of blood T cell repertoires in COVID-19. TCRdb keeps only in-frame clones here, not all; method: immunoSEQ multiplex PCR. The sample holds around 250,000 clones, over 75% seen once. The CDR3 covers 13 residues. Trimming left V 7 bases short and J 0 bases short, with 7 bases between. Germline V CDR1 and CDR2: ENHRY, SYGVKD. The chain employs TRBV10-3 and TRBJ2-1; a possible D gene is TRBD1 (5 bases). Specimen: PBMCs or T cells enriched from blood (not recorded which). The source of this sequence is a woman aged 40-49 years who had been exposed to COVID-19. The CDR3, as DNA: TGTGCCATCAAGGGGAACTCCTACAATGAGCAGTTCTTC. This translates into CAIKGNSYNEQFF.